These 15 T cell receptor beta chains came from one sample sequenced in a study of read filtering for tumor transcriptome and immune sequencing. From roughly 390 ng of RNA, a library with molecular barcoded alpha/delta and beta/gamma adaptors was made. TCRdb reprocessed the reads with MiXCR, giving one entry per CDR3 protein. This table holds some 120,000 distinct CDR3 sequences, approximately 13% found once. Sequenced sample: a population of CD138-negative cells sorted from bone marrow. These TCRs come from a donor over 35 with multiple myeloma.

The rearrangement joins TRBV19 to TRBJ2-3, with D maybe TRBD2 (6 bases). The CDR3 consists of 14 residues. Germline CDR1 LNHDA, CDR2 SQIVND (reference sequence). V gave up 5 bases and J gave up 4 bases, with 13 bases separating them. CDR3 residues: CASSAPSVSDTQYF. The CDR3, as DNA: TGTGCCAGTAGTGCGCCTAGCGTGTCAGATACGCAGTATTTT.

The V gene is TRBV4-2, the J gene TRBJ2-1; D ambiguous. This CDR3 contains 15 residues. Germline V lookup: CDR1 LGHNA, CDR2 YNFKEQ. V lost 0 bases and J lost 4, with 10 bases in between. This CDR3 is CASSQDLQTYNEQFF. In DNA form, the CDR3 reads TGTGCCAGCAGCCAAGATCTTCAGACTTACAATGAGCAGTTCTTC.

This clonotype was detected many times. The genes are TRBV3-1 and TRBJ1-2; 7 nucleotides match TRBD1. Germline loops: CDR1 LGHDT, CDR2 YNNKEL (reference sequence). J gave up 4 bases and V 4 bases, and 9 bases lay outside the gene matches. CDR3 size: 15 residues. The CDR3 bases are TGTGCCAGCAGCCCGACCGACAGGGAGGGCTATGGCTACACCTTC. This translates into CASSPTDREGYGYTF.

There are many counts of this clonotype. The rearrangement joins TRBV4-1 to TRBJ2-4, with D unclear. The CDR3 is made up of 15 amino acids. The germline gives CDR1 MGHRA, CDR2 YSYEKL. V lost 3 bases and J 0 bases, leaving 9 bases between the germline ends. Here the CDR3 reads CASSQAGSAKNIQYF. The CDR3 DNA reads TGCGCCAGCAGCCAGGCCGGGTCAGCCAAAAACATTCAGTACTTC.

This clonotype was seen many times. The rearrangement links TRBV6-1 to TRBJ2-1; the D gene is possibly TRBD1 (7 bases). Germline V gene lookup returns CDR1 MNHNS and CDR2 SASEGT. Trimming shortened V by 7 bases and J by 4 bases, and 23 bases separated the two germline ends. The CDR3 has 17 residues. The CDR3 region is CASIFSGGQALYNEQFF. DNA for the CDR3: TGTGCCAGCATCTTTTCAGGGGGGCAGGCTTTGTACAATGAGCAGTTCTTC.

In its sample, this clonotype was seen a few times. This may be a read error, as it is one base from a much larger clone. V is TRBV29-1 and J is TRBJ1-1; D is undetermined. The CDR3 spans 12 residues. Germline CDR1 is SQVTM and CDR2 is ANQGSEA. Here the CDR3 reads CSEQRDKGEAFF. CDR3 nucleotide sequence: TGCAGTGAACAGAGGGATAAGGGTGAAGCTTTCTTT.

This clonotype was counted a few times. A much larger clone sits a single nucleotide away, making a read error possible. The chain combines TRBV5-1 with TRBJ2-1, with D hard to call. The CDR3 is made up of 13 amino acids. Looked up from germline, CDR1 is SGHRS and CDR2 is YFSETQ. CDR3 sequence (DNA): TGCGCCAGCAGCAAGGACGTTTACAATGGGCAGTTCTTC. Translated, it gives CASSKDVYNGQFF.

This clonotype has at least ten counts. This sequence joins TRBV6-1 and TRBJ2-7; maybe TRBD2 (6 bases). There are 12 residues in the CDR3. Germline CDR1 reads MNHNS; CDR2 reads SASEGT. With 8 bases removed from V and 0 bases from J, the gap between germline ends came to 8 bases. In DNA form, the CDR3 reads TGTGCCAGCCGGGGGAGCTCCTACGAGCAGTACTTC. Protein sequence: CASRGSSYEQYF.

This clonotype has more than one count but fewer than ten. The J gene is TRBJ2-5, the V gene TRBV6-1, with 12 bases that match TRBD2. Germline loops: CDR1 MNHNS, CDR2 SASEGT. The ends lost 7 bases at V and 7 bases at J; junction bases unmatched: 4. The CDR3 covers 13 residues. CDR3: CASKLAGGGTQYF. Written as DNA, the CDR3 is TGTGCCAGCAAACTAGCGGGAGGTGGGACCCAGTACTTC.

For this clonotype: Just one base apart from a much larger clone, this may be a read error. The chain couples TRBV10-3 to TRBJ2-6; possible D gene TRBD1, 6 bases. The CDR3 is 15 amino acids. V was shortened by 6 bases and J by 8 bases, with 17 bases between the two germline ends. Germline values: CDR1 ENHRY, CDR2 SYGVKD. The CDR3 loop reads CAISTDRTGTNVLTF. The CDR3, as DNA: TGTGCCATCAGCACAGACAGGACCGGGACCAACGTCCTGACTTTC.

The sample holds many counts of this clonotype. The chain is built from TRBV6-5 and TRBJ1-1; a possible D gene is TRBD1 (6 bases). Trimming took off 6 bases at V and 6 bases at J, with 17 bases between the two ends. Germline CDR1 is MNHEY and CDR2 is SVGAGI. The CDR3 has 14 residues. The DNA for the CDR3 is TGTGCCAGCAGAGCGACAGGCTTGTGGGCTGAAGCTTTCTTT. Translated, it gives CASRATGLWAEAFF.

This clonotype was detected many times. This chain uses TRBV18 with TRBJ2-2; D remains unclear. The CDR3 covers 16 residues. V was shortened by 2 bases and J by 0 bases, with 10 bases between the two germline ends. Germline CDR1 and CDR2: KGHSH and LQKENI. This CDR3 is CASSPYSPANTGELFF. The CDR3 nucleotides are TGTGCCAGCTCACCATACAGCCCCGCGAACACCGGGGAGCTGTTTTTT.

The chain joins TRBV29-1 to TRBJ2-5; D may be TRBD2 (5 bases). CDR1 is SQVTM and CDR2 is ANQGSEA in the germline V gene. The V and J ends lost 3 bases and 4 bases respectively, with 15 bases between them. The CDR3 consists of 14 residues. The CDR3 protein is CSVDAGLRGETQYF. CDR3 sequence (DNA): TGCAGCGTTGATGCCGGCCTCCGGGGAGAGACCCAGTACTTC.

This rearrangement joins TRBV5-1 to TRBJ1-6, with D uncertain. CDR1 and CDR2 from the germline V gene are SGHRS and YFSETQ. The CDR3 contains 16 residues. The V gene lost 1 base and the J gene lost 6 bases, with 14 bases spanning the gap. Here the CDR3 reads CASSLIPAQPNSPLHF. The CDR3 DNA sequence: TGCGCCAGCAGCTTGATTCCGGCCCAACCTAATTCACCCCTCCACTTT. The whole variable domain, filled in from reference TRBV5-1 and TRBJ1-6, reads KAGVTQTPRYLIKTRGQQVTLSCSPISGHRSVSWYQQTPGQGLQFLFEYFSETQRNKGNFPGRFSGRQFSNSRSEMNVSTLELGDSALYLCASSLIPAQPNSPLHFGNGTRLTVT.

This clonotype was observed at least ten times. The chain couples TRBV29-1 to TRBJ2-6; D unclear. V lost 1 base, J lost 2 bases, and 6 bases lay in between. The CDR3 is 14 residues long. Germline CDR1 reads SQVTM; CDR2 reads ANQGSEA. The CDR3, as DNA: TGCAGCGTTGAAGTGTCGGCTGGGGCCAACGTCCTGACTTTC. Its translation is CSVEVSAGANVLTF.